A single sample is the source of the 3 T cell receptor beta chains below, sequenced in a study of cytomegalovirus exposure and HLA in healthy donors. The PCR contained 60 Vbeta and 13 Jbeta primers. The assay was immunoSEQ multiplex PCR, and TCRdb's table has in-frame clones only and misses some. The profile shows around 170,000 clones, around 77% of them singletons. Sequenced material: PBMCs. Receptor source: a man in his sixties in good health and CMV-seronegative.

The genes are TRBV12-5 and TRBJ2-2, with 7 positions matching TRBD2. CDR3 length: 14 residues. Looked up from germline, CDR1 is LGHNT and CDR2 is FRNRAP. Losses at the gene ends were 5 bases for V and 2 bases for J; bases not matched to a gene: 2. The CDR3 DNA sequence: TGTGCTAGTGGTGTAGCGGGTAACACCGGGGAGCTGTTTTTT. Encoded protein: CASGVAGNTGELFF.

The V gene is TRBV6-1, the J gene TRBJ2-1; TRBD2 might be the D (6 bases). The CDR3 consists of 13 residues. The V gene's germline CDR1 is MNHNS and CDR2 SASEGT. Trimming took 8 bases from V and 7 from J, leaving 15 bases between them. The CDR3 bases are TGTGCCAGCGGGGAGGACAACCAGAATGAGCAGTTCTTC. Its translation: CASGEDNQNEQFF.

The chain joins TRBV6-5 to TRBJ2-6; no firm D call. Germline values: CDR1 MNHEY, CDR2 SVGAGI. CDR3 size: 12 residues. Trimming took off 5 bases at V and 4 bases at J, with 3 bases between the two ends. The DNA of the CDR3 is TGTGCCAGCAGTGAGGGGGCCAACGTCCTGACTTTC. Translating gives CASSEGANVLTF.